This passage covers 21 T cell receptor gamma chains from one sample sequenced in a study of γδ T cells in repeated Plasmodium falciparum infection. Gammadelta T cells were flow-sorted from PBMC into Vgamma9/Vdelta2+ and Vdelta2-negative populations for bulk analysis. TCRdb reanalysed the multiplex PCR reads via CATT. Of more than 4,000 gamma-chain clones listed, around 3.7% are singletons. The source material was gamma-delta T cells from blood. These receptors were obtained from a pool of human donors (malaria-infected and uninfected, not separated).

Regarding this clone: A far larger clone is only one base removed, so a read error is likely. The rearrangement joins TRGV4 to TRGJ1 or TRGJ2. The CDR3 contains 13 residues. Germline CDR1 and CDR2: EGSTGY and YDSYTSSV. DNA for the CDR3: TGTGCCACCTGGGATTACCCCTATTATAAGAAGCTCTTT. Protein sequence: CATWDYPYYKKLF.

This clone is labeled medium-sized (0.01 to 0.1%). Other DNA sequences in the same sample also yield this CDR3. This chain connects TRGV9 to TRGJP. This CDR3 has 16 amino acids. Germline CDR1 reads GITISATS; CDR2 reads ISYDGTV (reference sequence). V shed 1 base and J 7 bases; nucleotides not matched to a gene: 4. The CDR3 sequence: CALWEVGELGKKIKVF. Here the CDR3 DNA reads TGTGCCTTGTGGGAGGTCGGGGAGTTGGGCAAAAAAATCAAGGTATTT.

The sample holds a few counts of this clone. TCRdb's protein, taken from a much larger clone, differs from this DNA's translation at residue 9, likely owing to a read error; the protein displayed comes from the DNA. The V call is TRGV9, the J call TRGJP. CDR3 length: 16 amino acids. Germline V gene data show CDR1 as GITISATS and CDR2 as ISYDGTV (reference sequence). The CDR3 DNA reads as TGTGCCTTGTGGGAGGCCAAAGAGTCGGGCAAAAAAATCAAGGTATTT. This codes for CALWEAKESGKKIKVF.

On this clone itself: The protein TCRdb gives is from a much larger clone and does not agree with this DNA's translation at residue 8, likely a read error; the protein shown here comes from the DNA. The chain carries TRGV4 and TRGJ1 or TRGJ2. The J gene, not given by TCRdb, was assigned here from a germline match of the nucleotide sequence. This CDR3 spans 13 amino acids. From germline, CDR1 is EGSTGY and CDR2 YDSYTSSV. The CDR3 is CATWDSNCYKKLF. The CDR3 bases are TGTGCCACCTGGGATTCGAATTGTTATAAGAAACTCTTT.

Concerning this clone itself: TCRdb's protein for this DNA is that of a much larger clone and differs from the translation at residue 3, likely a read error; the protein shown is the DNA translation. The CDR3 DNA reads as TGTGCCCCCTGGGATGGGCGGCCATATACCACTGGTTGGTTCAAGATATTT. Translating it yields CAPWDGRPYTTGWFKIF. This chain connects TRGV4 to TRGJP1. Since TCRdb gives no J gene, matching the DNA to germline was used here to assign it. Germline V gene sequence: CDR1 EGSTGY, CDR2 YDSYTSSV. The CDR3 totals 17 residues.

A remark on this clone: This likely traces to a read error, being one base from a far larger clone. The DNA is omitted, as the CDR3 cannot be located on it reliably, and the CDR3 follows TCRdb's listing. The same CDR3 also results from other DNA sequences found in this sample. The V gene was identified as TRGV8, while no J gene was called. Both ends counted, the CDR3 spans 32 residues. From germline, CDR1 is VENAVY and CDR2 YDSYNSRV. This chain's CDR3 is CATWDGDFIIRNSLAVEQHLLSQVSIGRIQHF.

This clone has a handful of counts. The protein TCRdb gives is from a much larger clone and does not agree with this DNA's translation at residue 7, likely a read error; the protein shown here comes from the DNA. The sample has other DNA sequences that encode this CDR3 too. The chain employs TRGV9 and TRGJP. As TCRdb names no J gene, one was assigned here on the basis of a DNA match to germline. Per the germline V gene, CDR1 is GITISATS and CDR2 is ISYDGTV (reference sequence). This CDR3 contains 17 residues. V shed 2 bases, J shed 4 bases, and the junction held 5 bases outside the gene matches. CDR3 protein: CALWEGNQELGKKIKVF. In DNA form, the CDR3 reads TGTGCCTTGTGGGAGGGCAACCAAGAGTTGGGCAAAAAAATCAAGGTATTT.

Turning to this clone: TCRdb's listed protein matches a much larger clone and diverges from this DNA's translation at residue 12, likely through a read error; the protein shown comes from the DNA. The rearrangement uses TRGV9 and TRGJP. TCRdb leaves out the J gene; it was filled in here by matching the DNA to germline. The V gene's germline CDR1 is GITISATS and CDR2 ISYDGTV (reference sequence). The length of the CDR3 is 15 residues. The CDR3 loop reads CALWDSELGKKTKVF. The CDR3 DNA sequence: TGTGCCTTGTGGGATTCCGAGTTGGGCAAAAAAACCAAGGTATTT.

Comment on this clone: The translation of this DNA and the TCRdb protein of a much larger clone differ at residue 3, probably owing to a read error; the protein shown here is translated from the DNA. The rearrangement uses TRGV4 and TRGJ1 or TRGJ2. Looked up from germline, CDR1 is EGSTGY and CDR2 is YDSYTSSV. The CDR3 is 12 amino acids. CDR3 amino acids: CAAWDSYYKKLF. The CDR3 DNA reads TGTGCCGCCTGGGATTCTTATTATAAGAAACTCTTT.

As for this clone: This likely reflects a read error, since a far larger clone is one base away. Other DNA sequences within the sample encode an identical CDR3. The chain employs TRGV9 and TRGJP. TCRdb gives no J gene; it was assigned here by matching the DNA to germline. Germline V gene lookup returns CDR1 GITISATS and CDR2 ISYDGTV (reference sequence). CDR3 length equals 16 residues. CDR3 bases: TGTGCCTTGTGGGGAGGCCAAGAGTTGGGCAAAAAGATCAAGGTATTT. Its protein product is CALWGGQELGKKIKVF.

This clone was recorded a few times. TCRdb pairs this DNA with a much larger clone's protein that differs at residue 8, likely a read error; the protein shown was translated from the DNA. The chain carries TRGV9 and TRGJ1 or TRGJ2. The junction had 2 bases not matched to a gene; V was cut back by 0 bases and J by 0 bases. The CDR3 is made up of 14 amino acids. The germline gives CDR1 GITISATS, CDR2 ISYDGTV (reference sequence). The CDR3 region is CALWEVRNYYKKLF. CDR3 bases: TGTGCCTTGTGGGAGGTGCGGAATTATTATAAGAAACTCTTT.

By sample share, this clone is large. The same CDR3 is also encoded by other DNA sequences in this sample. The V and J genes are TRGV5 and TRGJ1 or TRGJ2. Trimming at V came to 0 bases and at J to 5 bases, leaving 4 bases not matched to a gene. This CDR3 comprises 13 residues. The V gene's germline CDR1 is VINAFY and CDR2 YDVSNSKD. The CDR3 DNA reads as TGTGCCACCTGGGACAGGTCTAATTATAAGAAACTCTTT. This translates into CATWDRSNYKKLF.

This clone was counted only a few times. This DNA's translation differs at residue 3 from TCRdb's protein, which comes from a much larger clone; a read error is likely, and the protein shown is translated from the DNA. The CDR3 region has the DNA TGTGCCTCGTGGGAGGTTATTTATTATAAGAAACTCTTT. It is translated as CASWEVIYYKKLF. The chain recombines TRGV9 with TRGJ1 or TRGJ2. The CDR3 has 13 amino acids. Germline-derived CDR1 and CDR2 are GITISATS and ISYDGTV (reference sequence).

Only a few counts were recorded for this clone. A far larger clone differs by one base, so this is likely a read error. This CDR3 is also generated by other DNA sequences in the sample. No J gene was called, and the V gene is TRGV4. The CDR3 spans 11 residues. CDR1 is EGSTGY and CDR2 is YDSYTSSV in the germline V gene. CDR3 amino acids: CATFKVGKKLF. CDR3 in DNA: TGTGCCACCTTTAAGGTGGGTAAGAAACTCTTC.

Notes on this clone: The TCRdb protein, from a much larger clone, departs from this DNA's translation at residue 15, likely by read error; the protein shown derives from the DNA. V is TRGV9 and J is TRGJP. Germline loops: CDR1 GITISATS, CDR2 ISYDGTV (reference sequence). The CDR3 runs 17 residues. Here the CDR3 reads CALWEVHAELGKKIEVF. CDR3 nucleotide sequence: TGTGCCTTGTGGGAGGTGCACGCGGAGTTGGGCAAAAAAATCGAGGTATTT.

This clone was detected ten times or more. This chain uses TRGV9 with TRGJP. TCRdb supplies no J gene; here it was assigned by aligning the nucleotide sequence to germline. The germline V gene encodes CDR1 GITISATS and CDR2 ISYDGTV (reference sequence). Trimming cost V 0 bases and J 4 bases; bases outside gene matches: 9. CDR3 length: 19 amino acids. In DNA, the CDR3 is TGTGCCTTGTGGGAGGTGCAAACCCCACAAGAGTTGGGCAAAAAAATCAAGGTATTT. As protein: CALWEVQTPQELGKKIKVF.

The chain joins TRGV9 to TRGJP. The J gene was missing in TCRdb and was found by matching the end of the DNA to germline. Germline lookup yields CDR1 GITISATS and CDR2 ISYDGTV (reference sequence). With V trimmed by 3 bases and J by 3 bases, 8 bases remained unmatched. The CDR3 loop spans 18 amino acids. CDR3 nucleotides: TGTGCCTTGTGGGAGCCTACCGAGCAAGAGTTGGGCAAAAAAATCAAGGTATTT. It specifies CALWEPTEQELGKKIKVF.

Notes on this clone: A far larger clone differs by one base, so this is likely a read error. Other DNA sequences in the sample encode the same CDR3. The J gene was not called, though the V gene is TRGV3. In germline, CDR1 is VTNTFY, CDR2 YDVSTARD (reference sequence). CDR3 length equals 12 residues. The CDR3 spells CATWDSTDGKLF. Written as DNA, the CDR3 is TGTGCCACCTGGGACAGTACCGACGGGAAGCTCTTT.

As to this clone: This probably arose from a read error, given a far larger clone one base away. J is TRGJ1 or TRGJ2 and V is TRGV4. CDR1 is EGSTGY and CDR2 is YDSYTSSV in the germline V gene. The CDR3 length is 13 residues. The CDR3 here is CATWDGFYYKKLF. Written as DNA, the CDR3 is TGTGCCACCTGGGATGGCTTTTATTATAAGAAACTTTTT.

A few counts support this clone. A far larger clone is off by one base, so a read error is likely. Other DNA variants within this sample encode the same CDR3. The gene calls are TRGV9 and TRGJ1 or TRGJ2. Here the J gene came from matching the DNA to germline, since TCRdb omits it. Germline loops: CDR1 GITISATS, CDR2 ISYDGTV (reference sequence). The CDR3 spans 13 residues. The chain's CDR3 is CALWEVEFGRKLF. The DNA for the CDR3 is TGTGCCCTGTGGGAGGTGGAATTCGGGAGGAAACTCTTT.

This clone has only a few counts. TCRdb's listed protein matches a much larger clone and diverges from this DNA's translation at residue 7, likely through a read error; the protein shown comes from the DNA. This chain connects TRGV3 to TRGJ1 or TRGJ2. The CDR3 is 12 residues long. The J segment lost 12 bases and the V segment lost 1 base, leaving 9 bases of the junction unmatched. Germline CDR1 is VTNTFY and CDR2 is YDVSTARD (reference sequence). CDR3 amino acids: CATWDSSDGKLF. The CDR3 region has the DNA TGTGCCACCTGGGACAGTTCCGACGGGAAACTCTTT.